These T cell receptor beta chains were read from a single sample in a study of blood T cell repertoires in COVID-19. Assay: immunoSEQ multiplex PCR; the TCRdb copy retains only in-frame clones and omits some. Counted here are under 250,000 clones, 82% occurring once; the ten biggest clones make up around 3.3%. The sequenced sample was peripheral blood. Every receptor here comes from a woman of 80 years or more with acute or convalescent COVID-19. The CDR3 runs from the conserved cysteine through the conserved F or W. The order of the fields is V gene, J gene, D gene, clone size, CDR3 protein, CDR3 DNA. A D gene is named only where the DNA matches it firmly. Clone size appears in some rows only: once, few, many, or a class for an expanded clone.

>TRBV6-5|TRBJ1-1|-|-
CASSYSIQGNTEAFF
TGTGCCAGCAGTTACTCGATACAGGGTAACACTGAAGCTTTCTTT
>TRBV5-1|TRBJ2-2|TRBD2|-
CASSLGLAMNTGELFF
TGCGCCAGCAGCTTGGGACTAGCGATGAACACCGGGGAGCTGTTTTTT
>TRBV5-1|TRBJ2-4|TRBD2|once
CASRPGGRGKNIQYF
TGCGCCAGCCGCCCCGGCGGGAGGGGTAAAAACATTCAGTACTTC
>TRBV5-4|TRBJ2-1|TRBD2|-
CASSTGLAGLTNNEQFF
TGTGCCAGCAGTACGGGACTAGCGGGGCTTACAAACAATGAGCAGTTCTTC
>TRBV6-6|TRBJ2-5|TRBD2|once
CASSQTSGVQETQYF
TGTGCCAGCAGCCAGACTAGCGGGGTCCAAGAGACCCAGTACTTC
>TRBV10-3|TRBJ1-1|TRBD1|-
CAISESTGANTEAFF
TGTGCCATCAGTGAATCGACAGGGGCGAACACTGAAGCTTTCTTT
>TRBV5-1|TRBJ2-3|-|-
CASSFEMPPRELRSTDTQYF
TGCGCCAGCAGCTTCGAAATGCCCCCCCGTGAGCTTAGAAGCACAGATACGCAGTATTTT
>TRBV3-1/TRBV3-2|TRBJ1-6|-|-
CASSQSDFYNSPLHF
TGTGCCAGCAGCCAAAGCGATTTCTATAATTCACCCCTCCACTTT
>TRBV7-2|TRBJ1-2|-|-
CASSSELDGYTF
TGTGCCAGCAGCTCGGAGTTGGATGGCTACACCTTC
>TRBV29-1|TRBJ2-3|TRBD2|once
CSSGANTDTQYF
TGCAGCAGCGGGGCCAACACAGATACGCAGTATTTT
>TRBV7-9|TRBJ1-1|-|once
CASSLVPMNTEAFF
TGTGCCAGCAGCTTAGTCCCTATGAACACTGAAGCTTTCTTT
>TRBV7-2|TRBJ2-5|TRBD1|-
CASSLVVDREETQYF
TGTGCCAGCAGCTTAGTGGTGGACAGGGAGGAGACCCAGTACTTC
>TRBV24-1|TRBJ2-1|TRBD1|-
CATSDQGQTLSPDEQFF
TGTGCCACCAGTGATCAGGGACAGACCCTGAGCCCCGACGAGCAGTTCTTC
>TRBV2|TRBJ2-2|-|-
CASRAGATGELFF
TGTGCCAGCAGGGCAGGGGCGACCGGGGAGCTGTTTTTT
>TRBV11-2|TRBJ1-2|TRBD1|-
CASSLGGQGINYGYTF
TGTGCCAGCAGCTTGGGCGGACAGGGGATCAACTATGGCTACACCTTC
>TRBV28|TRBJ2-1|-|-
CATTGSSTRSYNEQFF
TGTGCCACCACCGGTTCTAGCACCCGCTCCTACAATGAGCAGTTCTTC
>TRBV5-1|TRBJ2-1|-|once
CASSLAPGTTDNEQFF
TGCGCCAGCAGCTTGGCCCCGGGGACAACCGACAATGAGCAGTTCTTC
>TRBV7-2|TRBJ2-1|TRBD1|-
CASSLRRQGSYNEQFF
TGTGCCAGCAGCTTAAGGCGACAGGGGTCCTACAATGAGCAGTTCTTC
>TRBV4-3|TRBJ1-4|-|once
CASSQEAQGLTNEKLFF
TGCGCCAGCAGCCAAGAGGCACAGGGCTTAACTAATGAAAAACTGTTTTTT
>TRBV2|TRBJ1-5|-|-
CASSALGGSQPQHF
TGTGCCAGCAGTGCCTTGGGGGGATCTCAGCCCCAGCATTTT
>TRBV7-9|TRBJ2-3|TRBD2|few
CASSLGLAGRDTQYF
TGTGCCAGCAGCTTAGGGCTAGCGGGGCGAGATACGCAGTATTTT
>TRBV6-2/TRBV6-3|TRBJ2-7|TRBD1|-
CASSYSTGGQYEQYF
TGTGCCAGCAGTTACTCTACAGGGGGGCAATACGAGCAGTACTTC
>TRBV5-1|TRBJ1-5|TRBD1|-
CASSDRGDQPQHF
TGCGCCAGCTCGGACAGGGGCGATCAGCCCCAGCATTTT
>TRBV3-1/TRBV3-2|TRBJ2-1|TRBD1|-
CASSLGTGIYNEQFF
TGTGCCAGCAGCCTTGGGACAGGAATCTACAATGAGCAGTTCTTC
>TRBV11-1|TRBJ1-1|TRBD1|-
CASSLQGPLNTEAFF
TGTGCCAGCAGTCTACAGGGGCCCTTGAACACTGAAGCTTTCTTT
>TRBV29-1|TRBJ1-1|-|-
CSVGGRAYTEAFF
TGCAGCGTTGGGGGCAGGGCCTACACTGAAGCTTTCTTT
>TRBV29-1|TRBJ1-1|TRBD1|once
CSVGQGSMNTEAFF
TGCAGCGTTGGACAGGGGTCGATGAACACTGAAGCTTTCTTT
>TRBV23-1|TRBJ1-2|TRBD1|-
CASQDRGNGYTF
TGCGCCAGTCAAGACAGGGGGAATGGCTACACCTTC
>TRBV5-4|TRBJ2-1|-|once
CASSSVLVPYYNEQFF
TGTGCCAGCAGCTCCGTCCTAGTGCCATACTACAATGAGCAGTTCTTC
>TRBV6-5|TRBJ1-2|TRBD1|-
CASSRDRVVYGYTF
TGTGCCAGCAGCCGGGACAGGGTGGTCTATGGCTACACCTTC
>TRBV7-8|TRBJ1-1|TRBD1|-
CASRLQGLMGNTEAFF
TGTGCCAGCAGGCTACAGGGGCTGATGGGGAACACTGAAGCTTTCTTT